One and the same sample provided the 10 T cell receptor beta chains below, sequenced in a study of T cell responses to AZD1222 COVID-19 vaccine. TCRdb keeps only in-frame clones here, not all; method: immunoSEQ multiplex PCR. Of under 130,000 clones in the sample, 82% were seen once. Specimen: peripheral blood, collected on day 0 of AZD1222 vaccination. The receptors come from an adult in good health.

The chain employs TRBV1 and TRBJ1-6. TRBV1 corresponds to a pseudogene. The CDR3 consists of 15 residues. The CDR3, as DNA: TGCACCAGCAGCCAAGTCGGTAATAGGGATTCACCCCTCCACTTT. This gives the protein CTSSQVGNRDSPLHF.

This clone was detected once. The CDR3 spells CASSLRQGEQYF. Written as DNA, the CDR3 is TGTGCCAGCAGTCTCAGACAGGGGGAGCAGTACTTC. This sequence joins TRBV6-2 or TRBV6-3 and TRBJ2-7; 8 bases align to TRBD1. After removal of 5 bases from V and 7 bases from J, the junction contained 4 bases not matched to a gene. Germline values: CDR1 MNHEY, CDR2 SVGEGT. This CDR3 contains 12 residues.

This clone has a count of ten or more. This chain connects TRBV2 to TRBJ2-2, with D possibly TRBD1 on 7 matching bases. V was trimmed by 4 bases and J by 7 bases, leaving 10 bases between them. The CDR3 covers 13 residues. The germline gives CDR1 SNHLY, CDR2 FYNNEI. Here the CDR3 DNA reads TGTGCCAGCAGTGGCCAGGGGGGCGGGGAGCTGTTTTTT. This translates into CASSGQGGGELFF.

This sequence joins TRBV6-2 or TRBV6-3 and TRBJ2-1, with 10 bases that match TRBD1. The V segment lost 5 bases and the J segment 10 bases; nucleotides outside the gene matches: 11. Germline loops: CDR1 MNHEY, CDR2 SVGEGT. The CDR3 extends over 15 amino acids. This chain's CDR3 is CASSSPGTGAEEQFF. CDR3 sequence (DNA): TGTGCCAGCAGTAGCCCGGGGACAGGGGCGGAGGAGCAGTTCTTC.

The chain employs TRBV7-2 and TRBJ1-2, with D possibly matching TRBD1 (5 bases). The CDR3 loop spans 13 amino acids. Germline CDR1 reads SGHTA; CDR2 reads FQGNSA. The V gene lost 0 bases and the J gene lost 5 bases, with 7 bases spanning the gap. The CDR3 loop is CASSLAAGYGYTF. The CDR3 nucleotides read TGTGCCAGCAGCTTAGCGGCAGGGTATGGCTACACCTTC.

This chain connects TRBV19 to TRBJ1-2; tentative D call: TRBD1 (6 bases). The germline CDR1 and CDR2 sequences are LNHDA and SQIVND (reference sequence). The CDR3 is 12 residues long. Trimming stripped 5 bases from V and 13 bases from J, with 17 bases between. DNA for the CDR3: TGTGCCAGTAGTGGATTCCGGGACAAGGTCACCTTC. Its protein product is CASSGFRDKVTF.

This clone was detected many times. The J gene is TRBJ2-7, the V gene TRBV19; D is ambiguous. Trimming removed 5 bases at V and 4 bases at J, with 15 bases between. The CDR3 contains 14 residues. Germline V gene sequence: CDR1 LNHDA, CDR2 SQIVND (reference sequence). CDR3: CASSPAVGRYEQYF. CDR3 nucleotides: TGTGCCAGTAGTCCCGCCGTGGGCCGTTACGAGCAGTACTTC.

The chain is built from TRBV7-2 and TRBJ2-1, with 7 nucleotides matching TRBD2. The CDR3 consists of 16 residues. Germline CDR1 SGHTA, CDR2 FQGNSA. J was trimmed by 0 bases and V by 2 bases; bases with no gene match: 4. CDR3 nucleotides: TGTGCCAGCAGCTTAACAAGCGGGGCCTCCTACAATGAGCAGTTCTTC. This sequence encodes CASSLTSGASYNEQFF.

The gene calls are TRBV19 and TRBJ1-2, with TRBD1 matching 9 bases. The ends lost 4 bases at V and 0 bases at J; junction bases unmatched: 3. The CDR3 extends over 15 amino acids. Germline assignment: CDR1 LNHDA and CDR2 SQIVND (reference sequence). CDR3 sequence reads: CASSRGQGPNYGYTF. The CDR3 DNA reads TGTGCCAGTAGTAGGGGACAGGGCCCTAACTATGGCTACACCTTC. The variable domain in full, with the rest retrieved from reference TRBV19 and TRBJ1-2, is DGGITQSPKYLFRKEGQNVTLSCEQNLNHDAMYWYRQDPGQGLRLIYYSQIVNDFQKGDIAEGYSVSREKKESFPLTVTSAQKNPTAFYLCASSRGQGPNYGYTFGSGTRLTVV.

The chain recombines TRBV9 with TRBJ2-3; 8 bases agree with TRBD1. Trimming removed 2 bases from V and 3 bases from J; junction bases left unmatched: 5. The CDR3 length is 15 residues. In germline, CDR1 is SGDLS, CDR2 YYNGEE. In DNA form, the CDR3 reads TGTGCCAGCAGCGTCACCAGGGGGCGGACAGATACGCAGTATTTT. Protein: CASSVTRGRTDTQYF.